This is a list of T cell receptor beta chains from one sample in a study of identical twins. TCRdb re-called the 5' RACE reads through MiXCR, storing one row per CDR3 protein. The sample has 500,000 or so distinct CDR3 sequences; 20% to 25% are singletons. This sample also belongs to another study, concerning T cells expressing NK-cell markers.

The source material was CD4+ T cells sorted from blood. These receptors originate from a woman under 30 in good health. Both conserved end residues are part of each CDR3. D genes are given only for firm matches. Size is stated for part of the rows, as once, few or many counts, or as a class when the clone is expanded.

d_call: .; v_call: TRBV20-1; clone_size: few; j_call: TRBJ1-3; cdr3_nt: TGCAGTGCCCCAGGGACACCATCTGGAAACACCATATATTTT; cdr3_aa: CSAPGTPSGNTIYF
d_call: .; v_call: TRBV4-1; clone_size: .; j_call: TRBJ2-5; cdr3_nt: TGCGCCAGCAGCCATATGAAGACGGGTTCTGGCAGCCAAGAGACCCAGTACTTC; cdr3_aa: CASSHMKTGSGSQETQYF
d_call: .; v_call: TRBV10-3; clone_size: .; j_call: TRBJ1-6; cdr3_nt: TGTGCCATCAGAGATAAGCAGGATTCACCCCTCCACTTT; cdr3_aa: CAIRDKQDSPLHF
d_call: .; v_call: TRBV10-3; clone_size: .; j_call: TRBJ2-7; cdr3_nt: TGTGCCATCAGTGAGTCGGGCTGGGAGCAGTACTTC; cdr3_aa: CAISESGWEQYF
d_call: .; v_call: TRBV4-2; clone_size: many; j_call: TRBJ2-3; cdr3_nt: TGTGCCAGCAGCCACCTGGGCACAGATACGCAGTATTTT; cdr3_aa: CASSHLGTDTQYF
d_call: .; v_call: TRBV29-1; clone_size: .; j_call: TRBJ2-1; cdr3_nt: TGCAGCGTTGAAGATGACGCCCCGAGCTCCTACAATGAGCAGTTCTTC; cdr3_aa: CSVEDDAPSSYNEQFF
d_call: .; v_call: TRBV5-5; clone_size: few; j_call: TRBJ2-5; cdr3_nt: TGTGCCAGCAGCTTGGGGGTTCCGGAGACCCAGTACTTC; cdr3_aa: CASSLGVPETQYF
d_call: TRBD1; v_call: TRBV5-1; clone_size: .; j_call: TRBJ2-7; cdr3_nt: TGCGCCAGCAGCTGGGGGACAGGGTCTGACGAGCAGTACTTC; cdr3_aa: CASSWGTGSDEQYF
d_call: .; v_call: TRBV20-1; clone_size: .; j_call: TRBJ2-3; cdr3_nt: TGCAGTGCTAGGGGCCTCACAGATACGCAGTATTTT; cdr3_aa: CSARGLTDTQYF
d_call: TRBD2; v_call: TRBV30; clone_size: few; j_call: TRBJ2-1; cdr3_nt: TGTGCCTGGAATAGAGGACTAGCGGCTGTCGAGCAGTTCTTC; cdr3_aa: CAWNRGLAAVEQFF
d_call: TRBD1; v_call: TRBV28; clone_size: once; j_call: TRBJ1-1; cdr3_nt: TGTGCCAGCAGTTTAAACGACAGGGCGAAGGCTTTCTTT; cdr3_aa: CASSLNDRAKAFF
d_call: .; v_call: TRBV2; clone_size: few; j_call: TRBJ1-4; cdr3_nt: TGTGCCAGCAGTGAGGGGGAAAAACTGTTTTTT; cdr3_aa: CASSEGEKLFF
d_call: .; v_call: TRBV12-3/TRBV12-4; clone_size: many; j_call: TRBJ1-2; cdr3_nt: TGTGCCAGCAGTCTCCACGGGGGCGGCTACACCTTC; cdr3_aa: CASSLHGGGYTF
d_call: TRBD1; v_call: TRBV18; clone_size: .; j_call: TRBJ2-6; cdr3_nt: TGTGCCAGCTCACCAAGGGGGCGGCCTGGGGCCAACGTCCTGACTTTC; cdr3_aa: CASSPRGRPGANVLTF
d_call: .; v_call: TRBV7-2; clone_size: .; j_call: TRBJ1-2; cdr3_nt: TGTGCCAGCAGCTTTAGGGACGAAACCTATGGCTACACCTTC; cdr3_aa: CASSFRDETYGYTF
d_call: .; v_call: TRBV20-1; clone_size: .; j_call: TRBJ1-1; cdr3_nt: TGCAGTGCTCCATCGAGTAGGGGGACTGAAGCTTTCTTT; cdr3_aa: CSAPSSRGTEAFF
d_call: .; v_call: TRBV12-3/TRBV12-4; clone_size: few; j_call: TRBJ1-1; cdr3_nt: TGTGCCAGCAGTTTGAGGCAGATAGGGGAAGCTTTCTTT; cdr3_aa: CASSLRQIGEAFF
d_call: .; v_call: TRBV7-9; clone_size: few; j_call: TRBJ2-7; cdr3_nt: TGTGCCAGCAGCAAAGACCAGAGCTCCTACGAGCAGTACTTC; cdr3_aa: CASSKDQSSYEQYF
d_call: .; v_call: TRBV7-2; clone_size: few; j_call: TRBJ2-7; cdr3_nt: TGTGCCAGCAGCTTAGGTTTAGAGGAGCAGTACTTC; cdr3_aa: CASSLGLEEQYF
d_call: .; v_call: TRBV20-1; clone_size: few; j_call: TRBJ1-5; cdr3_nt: TGCAGTGCCCCGACTAGCCTTAGCAATCAGCCCCAGCATTTT; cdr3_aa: CSAPTSLSNQPQHF
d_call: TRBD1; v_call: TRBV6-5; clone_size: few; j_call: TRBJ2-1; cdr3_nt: TGTGCCAGCTGTCACGGACAGGGTTACTATGAGCAGTTCTTC; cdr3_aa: CASCHGQGYYEQFF
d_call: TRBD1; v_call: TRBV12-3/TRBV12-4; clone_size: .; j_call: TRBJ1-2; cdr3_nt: TGTGCCAGCAGTTCGCAGGGACAGGGGACCCATGGCTACACCTTC; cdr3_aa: CASSSQGQGTHGYTF
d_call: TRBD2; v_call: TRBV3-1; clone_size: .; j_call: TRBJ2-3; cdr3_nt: TGTGCCAGCAGCCCCGCTCTGGCGGGGGGGATGGCAGATACGCAGTATTTT; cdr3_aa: CASSPALAGGMADTQYF
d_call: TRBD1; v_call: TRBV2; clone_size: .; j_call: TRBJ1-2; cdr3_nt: TGTGCCAGCAGCGCTACCTGGGGGACAGGGGGCGACGGCTACACCTTC; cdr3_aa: CASSATWGTGGDGYTF
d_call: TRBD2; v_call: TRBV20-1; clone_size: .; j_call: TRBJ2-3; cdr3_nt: TGCAGTGCAACGCAGGCACTAGCGTCTAGCACAGATACGCAGTATTTT; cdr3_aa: CSATQALASSTDTQYF
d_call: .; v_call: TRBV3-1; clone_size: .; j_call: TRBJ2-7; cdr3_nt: TGTGCCAGCAGCCAACAGGGTTCCCACGAGCAGTACTTC; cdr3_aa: CASSQQGSHEQYF
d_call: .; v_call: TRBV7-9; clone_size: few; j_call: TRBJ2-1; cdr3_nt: TGTGCCAGCAGCTTAGGGGGGGGGCGCGCCGGCGAGCAGTTCTTC; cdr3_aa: CASSLGGGRAGEQFF
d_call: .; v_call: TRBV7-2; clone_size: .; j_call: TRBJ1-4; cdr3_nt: TGTGCCAGCAGCGGGGTAACTAATGAAAAACTGTTTTTT; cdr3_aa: CASSGVTNEKLFF
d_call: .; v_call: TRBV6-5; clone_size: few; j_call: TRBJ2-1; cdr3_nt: TGTGCCGGAAACAATGAGCAGTTCTTC; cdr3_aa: CAGNNEQFF
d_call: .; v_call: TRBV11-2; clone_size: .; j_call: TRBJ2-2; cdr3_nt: TGTGCCAGCAACGACCATGGGGGGACGGAGGGGTATAACACCGGGGAGCTGTTTTTT; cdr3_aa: CASNDHGGTEGYNTGELFF
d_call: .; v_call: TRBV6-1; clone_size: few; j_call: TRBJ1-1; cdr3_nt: TGTGCCAGCAGTTCCGGGATCCCTGAAGCTTTCTTT; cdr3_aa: CASSSGIPEAFF
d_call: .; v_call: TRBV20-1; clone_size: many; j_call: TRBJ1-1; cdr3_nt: TGCAGCCCTGACACGAACACTGAAGCTTTCTTT; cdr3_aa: CSPDTNTEAFF
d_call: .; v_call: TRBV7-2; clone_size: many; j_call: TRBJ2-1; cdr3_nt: TGTGCCAGCAGCTTATCGGCACGTGAGCAGTTCTTC; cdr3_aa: CASSLSAREQFF
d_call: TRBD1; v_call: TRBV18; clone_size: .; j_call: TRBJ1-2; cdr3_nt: TGTGCCAGCTCACCGATCGGACAGGGCCATGGCTACACCTTC; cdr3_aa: CASSPIGQGHGYTF
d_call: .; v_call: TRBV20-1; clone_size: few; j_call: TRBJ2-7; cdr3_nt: TGCAGTTCCGGGACCGCCTACGAGCAGTACTTC; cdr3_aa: CSSGTAYEQYF
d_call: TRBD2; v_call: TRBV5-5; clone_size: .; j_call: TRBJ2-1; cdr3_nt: TGTGCCAGCAGCGGGGGTAGCGGGAGTGTCGCCTACAATGAGCAGTTCTTC; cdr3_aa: CASSGGSGSVAYNEQFF
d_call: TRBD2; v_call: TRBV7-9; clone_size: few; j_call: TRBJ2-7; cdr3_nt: TGTGCCAGCAGCTGGGGACTAGTCGGCGAGCAGTACTTC; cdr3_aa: CASSWGLVGEQYF
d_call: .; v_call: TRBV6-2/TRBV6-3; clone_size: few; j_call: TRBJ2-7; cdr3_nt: TGTGCCAGCAGTTATAACTCGCACCCCTCCTACGAGCAGTACTTC; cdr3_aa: CASSYNSHPSYEQYF
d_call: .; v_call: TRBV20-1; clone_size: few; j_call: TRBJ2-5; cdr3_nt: TGCAGTGCGAGTTATGGGGTTAAGAAAACCCAGTACTTC; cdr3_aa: CSASYGVKKTQYF
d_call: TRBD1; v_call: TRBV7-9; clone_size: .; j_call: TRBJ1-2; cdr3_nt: TGTGCCAGCAGCTTAGCGACGGGACAGAGAAACTATGGCTACACCTTC; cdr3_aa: CASSLATGQRNYGYTF
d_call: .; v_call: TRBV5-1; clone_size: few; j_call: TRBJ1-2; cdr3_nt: TGCGCCAGCAGCTTGTTGGACAACGACTATGGCTACACCTTC; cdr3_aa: CASSLLDNDYGYTF
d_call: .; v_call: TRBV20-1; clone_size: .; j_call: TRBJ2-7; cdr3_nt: TGCAGTGCTAGTAGGTCGCATTCCTACGAGCAGTACTTC; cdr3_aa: CSASRSHSYEQYF